These 27 T cell receptor beta chains were sequenced from one sample in a study of CD4 T cells in relation to SARS-CoV-2 and coronaviruses. Before the COVID-19 pandemic, during about 2011-2019, CD4+ T cells were taken from unexposed donors. TCRdb's copy holds only in-frame clones and misses some; the assay was immunoSEQ multiplex PCR. The sample shows about 59,000 clones, more than 80% of them seen only once. The sample was memory CD4+ T cells from PBMCs. All receptors derive from a human donor in good health.

The V call is TRBV24-1, the J call TRBJ2-7; 7 bases map to TRBD1. The V gene's germline CDR1 is KGHDR and CDR2 SFDVKD. CDR3 length: 14 amino acids. Trimming removed 2 bases from V and 2 bases from J; junction bases left unmatched: 2. CDR3 sequence (DNA): TGTGCCACCAGTGATTACAGGGGCCCCTACGAGCAGTACTTC. It specifies CATSDYRGPYEQYF.

The chain uses TRBV14 and TRBJ2-7; 8 nucleotides line up with TRBD1. The CDR3 extends over 14 amino acids. V was clipped by 5 bases and J by 4 bases; unmatched bases: 7. The germline gives CDR1 SGHDN, CDR2 FVKESK. The CDR3 is CASSARQGRYEQYF. DNA for the CDR3: TGTGCCAGCAGCGCCCGACAGGGGAGGTACGAGCAGTACTTC.

This chain connects TRBV5-4 to TRBJ1-2; D perhaps matches TRBD1 (5 bases). The CDR3 has 13 amino acids. Germline CDR1 reads SGHNT; CDR2 reads YYREEE (reference sequence). Trimming shortened V by 2 bases and J by 7 bases, and 12 bases separated the two germline ends. CDR3 residues: CASSLGAFSGYTF. The CDR3 bases are TGTGCCAGCAGCTTAGGGGCGTTTAGTGGCTACACCTTC.

The rearrangement links TRBV7-8 to TRBJ2-3, with 7 nucleotides matching TRBD1. The CDR3 spans 15 residues. The junction had 7 bases not matched to a gene; V was cut back by 1 base and J by 6 bases. CDR1 and CDR2 from the germline V gene are SGHVS and FQNEAQ. The CDR3 sequence is CASSLEGQLWDTQYF. CDR3 DNA sequence: TGTGCCAGCAGCTTAGAGGGACAGCTGTGGGATACGCAGTATTTT.

V and J are TRBV3-1 (or the pseudogene TRBV3-2) and TRBJ1-2; TRBD1 matches at 7 bases. The CDR3 runs to 14 residues. Germline V gene data show CDR1 as LGHDT and CDR2 as YNNKEL (reference sequence). The V and J ends lost 1 base and 5 bases, in that order; junction bases with no gene match: 4. CDR3 in DNA: TGTGCCAGCAGCCAAGGCGGGACAGTATATGGCTACACCTTC. It is translated as CASSQGGTVYGYTF.

This clone was detected once. This chain joins TRBV30 and TRBJ1-1, with 7 bases aligning to TRBD1. The germline V gene has CDR1 GTSNPN and CDR2 SVGIG (reference sequence). The CDR3 sequence is 17 residues long. V trimming: 5 bases; J trimming: 0 bases; junction bases outside the gene matches: 15. The CDR3 DNA is TGTGCCTGGGTCTGGGACAGTGGGTCAGCTTTGAACACTGAAGCTTTCTTT. Translating it yields CAWVWDSGSALNTEAFF.

This rearrangement joins TRBV10-2 to TRBJ2-7; 7 bases fit TRBD2. The junction had 7 bases not matched to a gene; V was cut back by 1 base and J by 1 base. The CDR3 spans 16 residues. In germline, CDR1 is WSHSY, CDR2 SAAADI. The CDR3 region has the DNA TGCGCCAGCAGTGAGTTCGGGCGGGAGCCGTCCTACGAGCAGTACTTC. Translation gives CASSEFGREPSYEQYF.

The chain combines TRBV7-9 with TRBJ2-7, with 16 bases lining up with TRBD2. V was pared by 4 bases and J by 2 bases, with 2 bases of the junction left unmatched. Germline CDR1 reads SEHNR; CDR2 reads FQNEAQ (reference sequence). The CDR3 is made up of 16 amino acids. CDR3 DNA sequence: TGTGCCAGCAGCTCAGGGACTAGCGGGAGGGCCTACGAGCAGTACTTC. As protein: CASSSGTSGRAYEQYF.

V and J are TRBV13 and TRBJ2-2; D uncertain. V lost 6 bases and J 5 bases, leaving 22 bases between the germline ends. Germline CDR1 PRHDT, CDR2 FYEKMQ (reference sequence). The CDR3 loop spans 17 amino acids. CDR3 in DNA: TGTGCCAGCAGTCTACCCCGCCAGGCCAGGCGAACCGGGGAGCTGTTTTTT. Protein: CASSLPRQARRTGELFF.

The V call is TRBV2, the J call TRBJ2-3; 7 bases match TRBD2. CDR3 size: 13 residues. Losses at the gene ends were 6 bases for V and 6 bases for J; bases not matched to a gene: 6. Per germline, CDR1 SNHLY and CDR2 FYNNEI. The CDR3 nucleotides read TGTGCCAGCAGGCGGGAGCTTTCGGATACGCAGTATTTT. Translating gives CASRRELSDTQYF.

The chain links TRBV6-5 to TRBJ1-4, with D possibly being TRBD1 (5 bases). V was pared by 6 bases and J by 4 bases, with 15 bases between. The CDR3 is 15 amino acids. From germline, CDR1 is MNHEY and CDR2 SVGAGI. The CDR3 sequence is CASRGRTDLNEKLFF. DNA of the CDR3: TGTGCCAGCAGGGGGCGGACGGACCTTAATGAAAAACTGTTTTTT.

The chain uses TRBV6-5 and TRBJ2-7, with 9 bases lining up with TRBD1. The CDR3 is made up of 14 amino acids. The germline V gene encodes CDR1 MNHEY and CDR2 SVGAGI. The V gene end was trimmed by 6 bases and the J gene end by 3 bases; junction bases not matched to a gene: 6. As DNA, the CDR3 is TGTGCCAGCAGATCCCCGGGACAGGGCTACGAGCAGTACTTC. Protein product: CASRSPGQGYEQYF.

The CDR3 sequence: CAAGRLNTIYF. The CDR3 DNA reads TGTGCCGCAGGAAGATTGAACACCATATATTTT. This chain uses TRBV6-5 with TRBJ1-3; D gene uncertain. The V gene's germline CDR1 is MNHEY and CDR2 SVGAGI. Between the trimmed V and J ends, which lost 11 bases and 7 bases, there was a span of 12 bases. The CDR3 runs 11 residues.

The chain uses TRBV7-3 and TRBJ2-5; tentative D call: TRBD1 (6 bases). The V gene lost 3 bases and the J gene lost 5 bases, with 10 bases spanning the gap. The CDR3 is 13 amino acids. Per the germline V gene, CDR1 is SGHTA and CDR2 is FQGTGA. CDR3 nucleotide sequence: TGTGCCAGCAGCTTCAGGGGCAGGGAGACCCAGTACTTC. Translation: CASSFRGRETQYF.

The chain combines TRBV5-1 with TRBJ2-1, with TRBD2 matching over 11 bases. CDR3 length equals 14 residues. Germline V CDR1 and CDR2: SGHRS, YFSETQ. V trimming: 1 base; J trimming: 8 bases; junction bases outside the gene matches: 2. The CDR3 DNA reads as TGCGCCAGCAGCTTGACTAGCGGGAGTTATGAGCAGTTCTTC. Its translation is CASSLTSGSYEQFF.

The chain is built from TRBV11-2 and TRBJ1-1; 8 nucleotides line up with TRBD1. V lost 5 bases to trimming and J lost 7 bases; unmatched junction nucleotides: 12. Germline-derived CDR1 and CDR2 are SGHAT and FQNNGV. The CDR3 runs 15 residues. This CDR3 is CASSRQGQPTFEAFF. CDR3 coding DNA: TGTGCCAGCAGCAGACAGGGGCAACCCACCTTTGAAGCTTTCTTT.

The chain couples TRBV7-6 to TRBJ1-4; D is unresolved. The CDR3 spans 16 residues. Deletions cut 1 base from V and 1 base from J, with 10 bases between. Germline V CDR1 and CDR2: SGHVS, FNYEAQ. The CDR3 DNA reads as TGTGCCAGCAGCTTAGGGATGGGGATAACTAATGAAAAACTGTTTTTT. Translation: CASSLGMGITNEKLFF.

The chain is built from TRBV12-3 or TRBV12-4 and TRBJ2-5; no reliable D call. The ends were cut back, 6 bases at V and 2 bases at J, with 7 bases in the middle. This CDR3 has 12 residues. CDR3 nucleotide sequence: TGTGCCAGCAGATCGGAACAAGAGACCCAGTACTTC. Its protein is CASRSEQETQYF.

The chain carries TRBV3-1 (or the pseudogene TRBV3-2) and TRBJ2-7; D gene unclear. Deletions cut 4 bases from V and 7 bases from J, with 14 bases between. Looked up from germline, CDR1 is LGHDT and CDR2 is YNNKEL (reference sequence). The CDR3 extends over 13 amino acids. This CDR3 is CASSRVQMGEQYF. CDR3 bases: TGTGCCAGCAGCCGCGTACAGATGGGGGAGCAGTACTTC.

V and J are TRBV19 and TRBJ1-5; D call uncertain. The CDR3 sequence is 13 residues long. CDR1 is LNHDA, CDR2 SQIVND, per germline (reference sequence). With 5 bases removed from V and 4 bases from J, the gap between germline ends came to 9 bases. The CDR3 DNA follows: TGTGCCAGTAGTCTCAGCAGTAATCAGCCCCAGCATTTT. Its translation is CASSLSSNQPQHF.

The J gene is TRBJ2-6, the V gene TRBV28, with 8 bases aligning to TRBD1. The germline V gene has CDR1 MDHEN and CDR2 SYDVKM. This CDR3 spans 18 amino acids. Unmatched junction bases numbered 11, after V lost 5 bases and J lost 2 bases. CDR3 residues: CASSDRDRSITGANVLTF. In nucleotides, the CDR3 is TGTGCCAGCAGTGACCGGGACAGGAGCATCACTGGGGCCAACGTCCTGACTTTC.

Written as DNA, the CDR3 is TGCGCCAGCATGAGAGCAACTAATGAAAAACTGTTTTTT. Translated: CASMRATNEKLFF. V gene TRBV5-1 combines with J gene TRBJ1-4; D is uncertain. Germline values: CDR1 SGHRS, CDR2 YFSETQ. V was pared by 6 bases and J by 0 bases, with 6 bases between. CDR3 length: 13 residues.

This chain uses TRBV28 with TRBJ1-2, with 12 positions matching TRBD1. The V and J ends lost 5 bases and 8 bases, in that order; junction bases with no gene match: 12. This CDR3 region has 16 residues. Germline CDR1 reads MDHEN; CDR2 reads SYDVKM. DNA of the CDR3: TGTGCCAGCAGTCCCCGGGACAGGGGGCGGTATGAGGGCTACACCTTC. Residues: CASSPRDRGRYEGYTF.

In its sample, this clone was seen once. This sequence joins TRBV28 and TRBJ1-6; no definite D call. This CDR3 has 14 residues. Trimming took 5 bases from V and 12 from J, leaving 17 bases between them. Per the germline V gene, CDR1 is MDHEN and CDR2 is SYDVKM. The CDR3 DNA reads TGTGCCAGCAGTCAGTCAACGTTTCCGCGACCCCTCCACTTT. Translating gives CASSQSTFPRPLHF.

The J gene is TRBJ2-1, the V gene TRBV4-2, with 13 bases fitting TRBD2. Germline CDR1 is LGHNA and CDR2 is YNFKEQ. J gave up 2 bases and V 4 bases, and 5 bases lay outside the gene matches. This CDR3 is 17 amino acids long. The CDR3 nucleotides are TGTGCCAGCAGCCGCCGGACTAGCGGGAGTACCTACAATGAGCAGTTCTTC. Translating it yields CASSRRTSGSTYNEQFF.

The gene calls are TRBV28 and TRBJ2-7; maybe TRBD2 (5 bases). The CDR3 consists of 13 residues. Germline lookup yields CDR1 MDHEN and CDR2 SYDVKM. V lost 6 bases and J lost 3, with 12 bases in between. For the CDR3, the DNA is TGTGCCAGCAGAGGAGCGGAACACTACGAGCAGTACTTC. Translating gives CASRGAEHYEQYF.

The CDR3 spells CSVVWTSDYEQYF. The DNA for the CDR3 is TGCAGCGTTGTGTGGACTAGCGATTACGAGCAGTACTTC. This chain joins TRBV29-1 and TRBJ2-7; 9 positions match TRBD2. The V segment lost 4 bases and the J segment 4 bases; nucleotides outside the gene matches: 5. There are 13 residues in the CDR3. Germline V CDR1 and CDR2: SQVTM, ANQGSEA.